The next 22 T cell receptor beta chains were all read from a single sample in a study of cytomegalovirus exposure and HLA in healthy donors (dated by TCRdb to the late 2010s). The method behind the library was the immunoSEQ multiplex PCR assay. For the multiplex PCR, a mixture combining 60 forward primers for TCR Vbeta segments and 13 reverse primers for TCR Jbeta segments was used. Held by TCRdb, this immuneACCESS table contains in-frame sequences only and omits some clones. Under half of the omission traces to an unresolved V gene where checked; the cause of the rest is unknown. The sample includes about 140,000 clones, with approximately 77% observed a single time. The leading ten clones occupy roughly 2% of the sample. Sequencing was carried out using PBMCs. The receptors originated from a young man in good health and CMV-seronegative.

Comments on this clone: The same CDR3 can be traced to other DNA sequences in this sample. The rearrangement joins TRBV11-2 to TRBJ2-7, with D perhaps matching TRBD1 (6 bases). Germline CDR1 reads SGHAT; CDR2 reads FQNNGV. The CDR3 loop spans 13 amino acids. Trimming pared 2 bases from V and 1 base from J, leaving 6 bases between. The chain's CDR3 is CASSLQGSYEQYF. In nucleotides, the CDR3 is TGTGCCAGCAGCTTACAGGGGTCCTACGAGCAGTACTTC.

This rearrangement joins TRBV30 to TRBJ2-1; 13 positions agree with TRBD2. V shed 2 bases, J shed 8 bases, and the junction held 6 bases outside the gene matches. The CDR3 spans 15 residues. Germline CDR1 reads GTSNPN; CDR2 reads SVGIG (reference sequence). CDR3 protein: CAWSRLAGGWDEQFF. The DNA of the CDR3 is TGTGCCTGGAGTAGACTAGCGGGAGGCTGGGATGAGCAGTTCTTC.

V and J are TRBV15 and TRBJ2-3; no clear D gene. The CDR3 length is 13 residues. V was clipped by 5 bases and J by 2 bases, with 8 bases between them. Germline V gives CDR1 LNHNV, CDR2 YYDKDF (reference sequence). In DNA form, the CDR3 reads TGTGCCACCAGCTCGCTATTCACAGATACGCAGTATTTT. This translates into CATSSLFTDTQYF.

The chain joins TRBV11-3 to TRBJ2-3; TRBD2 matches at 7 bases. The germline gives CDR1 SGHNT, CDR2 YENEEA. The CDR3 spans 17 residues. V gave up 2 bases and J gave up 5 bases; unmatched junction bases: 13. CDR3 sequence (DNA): TGTGCCAGCAGCTTATCAAGGGCCGGCGGGAGTAAAGATACGCAGTATTTT. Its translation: CASSLSRAGGSKDTQYF. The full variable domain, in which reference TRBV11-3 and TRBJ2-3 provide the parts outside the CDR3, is EAGVVQSPRYKIIEKKQPVAFWCNPISGHNTLYWYLQNLGQGPELLIRYENEEAVDDSQLPKDRFSAERLKGVDSTLKIQPAELGDSAVYLCASSLSRAGGSKDTQYFGPGTRLTVL.

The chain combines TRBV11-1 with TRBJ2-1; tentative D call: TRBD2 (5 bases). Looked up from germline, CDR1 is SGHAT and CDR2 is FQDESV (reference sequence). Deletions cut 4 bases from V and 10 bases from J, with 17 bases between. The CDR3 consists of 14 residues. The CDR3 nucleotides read TGTGCCAGCAGCTCCTCAGCGCAACTAGGGGAGCAGTTCTTC. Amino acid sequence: CASSSSAQLGEQFF.

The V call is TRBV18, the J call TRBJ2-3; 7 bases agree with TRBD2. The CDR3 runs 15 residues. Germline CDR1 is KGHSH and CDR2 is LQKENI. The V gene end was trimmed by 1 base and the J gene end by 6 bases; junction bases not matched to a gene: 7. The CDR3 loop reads CASSPLGGREDTQYF. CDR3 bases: TGTGCCAGCTCACCACTCGGAGGGCGGGAGGATACGCAGTATTTT. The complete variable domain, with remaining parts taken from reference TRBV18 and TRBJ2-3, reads NAGVMQNPRHLVRRRGQEARLRCSPMKGHSHVYWYRQLPEEGLKFMVYLQKENIIDESGMPKERFSAEFPKEGPSILRIQQVVRGDSAAYFCASSPLGGREDTQYFGPGTRLTVL.

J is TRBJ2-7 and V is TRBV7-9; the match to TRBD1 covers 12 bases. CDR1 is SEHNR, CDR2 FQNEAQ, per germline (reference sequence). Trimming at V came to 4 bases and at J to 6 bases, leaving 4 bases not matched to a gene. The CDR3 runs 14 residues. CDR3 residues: CASSSGTGGFEQYF. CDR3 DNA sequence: TGTGCCAGCAGCTCCGGGACAGGGGGCTTCGAGCAGTACTTC.

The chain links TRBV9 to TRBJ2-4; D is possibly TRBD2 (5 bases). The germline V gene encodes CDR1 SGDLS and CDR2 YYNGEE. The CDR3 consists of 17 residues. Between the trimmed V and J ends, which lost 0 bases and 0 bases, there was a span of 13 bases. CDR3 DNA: TGTGCCAGCAGCGTAGACGGGGTGGGCCTAGCCAAAAACATTCAGTACTTC. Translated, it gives CASSVDGVGLAKNIQYF.

The CDR3 region has the DNA TGTGCCAGCAGCCTACTGACTAGCGCGACCACAGATACGCAGTATTTT. Amino acid sequence: CASSLLTSATTDTQYF. The genes are TRBV5-4 and TRBJ2-3, with TRBD2 identical over 8 bases. V gave up 4 bases and J gave up 2 bases; unmatched junction bases: 9. Looked up from germline, CDR1 is SGHNT and CDR2 is YYREEE (reference sequence). The CDR3 is 16 amino acids. Filled out from reference TRBV5-4 and TRBJ2-3, the complete variable domain reads ETGVTQSPTHLIKTRGQQVTLRCSSQSGHNTVSWYQQALGQGPQFIFQYYREEENGRGNFPPRFSGLQFPNYSSELNVNALELDDSALYLCASSLLTSATTDTQYFGPGTRLTVL.

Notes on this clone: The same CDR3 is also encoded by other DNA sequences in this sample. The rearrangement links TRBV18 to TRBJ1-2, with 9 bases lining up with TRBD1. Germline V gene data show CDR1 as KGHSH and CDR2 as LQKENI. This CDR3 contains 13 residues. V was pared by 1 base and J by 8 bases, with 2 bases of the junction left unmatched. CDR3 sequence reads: CASSPRTGDGYTF. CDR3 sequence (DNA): TGTGCCAGCTCACCACGGACAGGGGACGGCTACACCTTC.

CDR3: CASSPPGQGVSEDTEAFF. The CDR3 bases are TGTGCCAGCAGCCCCCCGGGACAGGGTGTTTCTGAGGACACTGAAGCTTTCTTT. V usage is TRBV7-9 and J usage is TRBJ1-1, with 9 bases fitting TRBD1. CDR1 and CDR2 (germline): SEHNR, FQNEAQ (reference sequence). V gave up 5 bases and J gave up 3 bases; unmatched junction bases: 16. This CDR3 is built from 18 residues. Looking up the rest from reference TRBV7-9 and TRBJ1-1 gives the full variable domain: DTGVSQNPRHKITKRGQNVTFRCDPISEHNRLYWYRQTLGQGPEFLTYFQNEAQLEKSRLLSDRFSAERPKGSFSTLEIQRTEQGDSAMYLCASSPPGQGVSEDTEAFFGQGTRLTVV.

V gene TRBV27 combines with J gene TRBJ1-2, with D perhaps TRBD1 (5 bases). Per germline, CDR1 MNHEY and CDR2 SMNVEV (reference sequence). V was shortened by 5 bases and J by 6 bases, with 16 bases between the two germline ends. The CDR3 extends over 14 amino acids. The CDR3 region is CASSPRTNLNGYTF. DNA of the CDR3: TGTGCCAGCAGTCCGCGGACAAACCTAAATGGCTACACCTTC.

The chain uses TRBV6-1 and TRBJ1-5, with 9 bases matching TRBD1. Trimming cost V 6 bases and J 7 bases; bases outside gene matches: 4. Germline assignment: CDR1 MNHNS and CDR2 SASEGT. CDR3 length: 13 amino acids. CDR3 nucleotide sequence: TGTGCCAGCAGGGGACAGGGCGGACAGCCCCAGCATTTT. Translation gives CASRGQGGQPQHF.

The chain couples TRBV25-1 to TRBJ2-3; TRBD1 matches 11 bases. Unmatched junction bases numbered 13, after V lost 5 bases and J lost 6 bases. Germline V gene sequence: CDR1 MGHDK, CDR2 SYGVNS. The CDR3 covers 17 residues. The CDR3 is CASSTRTGGRGLDTQYF. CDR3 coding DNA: TGTGCCAGCAGTACTCGGACAGGGGGCCGGGGATTGGATACGCAGTATTTT.

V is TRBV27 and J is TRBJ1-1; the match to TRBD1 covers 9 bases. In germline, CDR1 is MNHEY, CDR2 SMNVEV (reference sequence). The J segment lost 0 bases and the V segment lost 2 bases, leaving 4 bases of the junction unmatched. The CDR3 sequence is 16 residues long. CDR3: CASSLGTGNMNTEAFF. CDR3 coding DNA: TGTGCCAGCAGTTTAGGGACAGGGAACATGAACACTGAAGCTTTCTTT.

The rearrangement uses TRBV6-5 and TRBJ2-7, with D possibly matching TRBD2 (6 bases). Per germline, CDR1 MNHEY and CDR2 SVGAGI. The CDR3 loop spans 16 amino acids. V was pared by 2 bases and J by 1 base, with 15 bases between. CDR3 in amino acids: CASSYVTSFSSYEQYF. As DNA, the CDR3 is TGTGCCAGCAGTTACGTGACTAGTTTTAGTTCCTACGAGCAGTACTTC.

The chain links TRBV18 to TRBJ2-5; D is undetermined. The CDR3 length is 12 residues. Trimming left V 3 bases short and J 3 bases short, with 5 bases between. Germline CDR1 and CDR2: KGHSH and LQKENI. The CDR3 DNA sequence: TGTGCCAGCTCACCTACAGAAGAGACCCAGTACTTC. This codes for CASSPTEETQYF.

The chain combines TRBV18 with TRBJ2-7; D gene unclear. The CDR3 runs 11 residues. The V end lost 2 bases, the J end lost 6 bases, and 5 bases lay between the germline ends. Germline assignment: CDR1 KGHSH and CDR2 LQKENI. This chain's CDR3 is CASSPGLEQYF. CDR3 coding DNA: TGTGCCAGCTCACCAGGGCTCGAGCAGTACTTC.

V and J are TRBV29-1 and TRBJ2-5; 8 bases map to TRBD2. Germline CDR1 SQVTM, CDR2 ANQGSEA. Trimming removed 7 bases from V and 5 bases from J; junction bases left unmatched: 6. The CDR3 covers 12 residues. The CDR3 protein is CSARLARETQYF. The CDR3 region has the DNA TGCAGCGCCCGACTAGCGCGGGAGACCCAGTACTTC.

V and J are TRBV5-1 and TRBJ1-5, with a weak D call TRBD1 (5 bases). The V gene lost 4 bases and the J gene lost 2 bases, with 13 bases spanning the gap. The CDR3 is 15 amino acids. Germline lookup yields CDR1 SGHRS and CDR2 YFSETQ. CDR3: CASSPGGEGNQPQHF. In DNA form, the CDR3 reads TGCGCCAGCAGCCCGGGAGGGGAAGGCAATCAGCCCCAGCATTTT.

For the CDR3, the DNA is TGCGCCAGCAGCTTGGCACTAGCGAACTACGAGCAGTACTTC. Its translation: CASSLALANYEQYF. This rearrangement joins TRBV5-1 to TRBJ2-7; 7 bases agree with TRBD2. The CDR3 consists of 14 residues. After removal of 0 bases from V and 3 bases from J, the junction contained 3 bases not matched to a gene. Germline lookup yields CDR1 SGHRS and CDR2 YFSETQ.

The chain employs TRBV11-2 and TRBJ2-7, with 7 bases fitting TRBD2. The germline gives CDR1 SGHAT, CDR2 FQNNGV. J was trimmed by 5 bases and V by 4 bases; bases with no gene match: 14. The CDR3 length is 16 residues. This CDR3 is CASSSVRGRGRHEQYF. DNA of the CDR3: TGTGCCAGCAGCTCGGTACGTGGGAGGGGAAGGCACGAGCAGTACTTC.